This TCR beta chain was sequenced during a study of blood T cell repertoires in COVID-19. About the study: The United States, Italy and Spain supplied acute and convalescent COVID-19 samples. T cells, B-cell-depleted T cells, or PBMCs supplied cDNA or gDNA.

CDR1 is SGDLS, CDR2 YYNGEE, per germline. With V trimmed by 7 bases and J by 8 bases, 11 bases remained unmatched. The CDR3 is 14 amino acids. Per the study methods: Cell counts per sample came from amplifying reference gene primers. Produced via immunoSEQ multiplex PCR; TCRdb's table is partial and in-frame only. Clonal size and the V and J genes are those of that table, whereas D and trimming came from the DNA. The table has about 190,000 clones, roughly 80% seen once; the top ten hold roughly a sixth. The source is a man aged 55-75 years with active or convalescent COVID-19. The chain recombines TRBV9 with TRBJ2-1; TRBD2 agrees at 8 bases. Sequenced sample: peripheral blood. The DNA for the CDR3 is TGTGCCAGCTCCGGGACTAGACTCGCCCATGAGCAGTTCTTC. Residues: CASSGTRLAHEQFF.